Shown below are 26 T cell receptor beta chains from a single sample sequenced in a study of T cells in Graves' hyperthyroidism and ophthalmopathy. The CDR3 regions of TCR beta were amplified from RNA transcripts. The TCR CDR3 first-round RT-PCR relied on the HTBI primer set. Each CDR3 protein is one row after TCRdb ran MiXCR on the multiplex PCR reads. Among fewer than 450,000 distinct CDR3 sequences listed, 12% to 15% were seen once. Sequencing was carried out using blood. The receptor set was obtained from a woman aged 55-70 years with Graves' ophthalmopathy.

This clonotype was seen many times. V usage is TRBV5-1 and J usage is TRBJ2-7; 8 bases map to TRBD1. The V gene's germline CDR1 is SGHRS and CDR2 YFSETQ. CDR3 length: 15 residues. V was clipped by 4 bases and J by 3 bases; unmatched bases: 9. The CDR3 nucleotides read TGCGCCAGCAGCCCTGGGACAGGATCAGGCTACGAGCAGTACTTC. Translated, it gives CASSPGTGSGYEQYF.

This clonotype appeared many times. This sequence joins TRBV7-2 and TRBJ2-1; perhaps TRBD1 as D (5 bases). This CDR3 is 15 amino acids long. V lost 5 bases and J lost 6, with 17 bases in between. Germline V gives CDR1 SGHTA, CDR2 FQGNSA. The CDR3 is CASSLWSTGANEQFF. DNA for the CDR3: TGTGCCAGCAGCCTCTGGAGCACTGGGGCCAATGAGCAGTTCTTC. The full variable domain, rest sourced from reference TRBV7-2 and TRBJ2-1, is GAGVSQSPSNKVTEKGKDVELRCDPISGHTALYWYRQSLGQGLEFLIYFQGNSAPDKSGLPSDRFSAERTGGSVSTLTIQRTQQEDSAVYLCASSLWSTGANEQFFGPGTRLTVL.

This clonotype was observed many times. The chain uses TRBV5-6 and TRBJ2-2; D unresolved. From germline, CDR1 is SGHDT and CDR2 YYEEEE. The CDR3 consists of 16 residues. Deletions cut 0 bases from V and 1 base from J, with 10 bases between. The CDR3 protein is CASSLAWVGNTGELFF. The DNA of the CDR3 is TGTGCCAGCAGCTTGGCCTGGGTTGGGAACACCGGGGAGCTGTTTTTT.

This chain links TRBV19 with TRBJ1-1; D might be TRBD1 (5 bases). Germline CDR1 reads LNHDA; CDR2 reads SQIVND (reference sequence). V lost 7 bases, J lost 1 base, and 10 bases lay in between. The CDR3 is 13 amino acids. As DNA, the CDR3 is TGTGCCAGTACTAACAGGCCGAACACTGAAGCTTTCTTT. Its protein product is CASTNRPNTEAFF.

This clonotype was counted between two and nine times. The chain joins TRBV5-5 to TRBJ2-7, with TRBD1 matching 9 bases. Germline CDR1 is SGHKS and CDR2 is YYEKEE (reference sequence). Trimming took 0 bases from V and 2 from J; bases not matched to a gene: 6. CDR3 length: 16 amino acids. CDR3 sequence: CASSLAPGQGTYEQYF. The CDR3 DNA sequence: TGTGCCAGCAGCTTGGCCCCAGGACAGGGGACCTACGAGCAGTACTTC.

A note on this clonotype: Sequence at one end of the junction differs from germline and may be a read error. V gene TRBV9 combines with J gene TRBJ2-1; D might be TRBD2 (5 bases). Germline CDR1 is SGDLS and CDR2 is YYNGEE. CDR3 length equals 17 residues. The CDR3 reads CASSVGLPGSSYNEQFF. The CDR3 DNA sequence: TGTGCCAGTAGCGTAGGCCTTCCGGGGAGCTCCTACAATGAGCAGTTCTTC.

This clonotype was found many times. This rearrangement joins TRBV5-1 to TRBJ1-1; D possibly corresponds to TRBD1 (5 bases). This CDR3 has 15 amino acids. Germline V gene lookup returns CDR1 SGHRS and CDR2 YFSETQ. V was shortened by 3 bases and J by 0 bases, with 12 bases between the two germline ends. The CDR3: CASSSLGAVNTEAFF. CDR3 sequence (DNA): TGCGCCAGCAGCTCCCTCGGGGCTGTGAACACTGAAGCTTTCTTT.

This clonotype was observed many times. The V gene is TRBV30, the J gene TRBJ2-1; 7 nucleotides align to TRBD2. From germline, CDR1 is GTSNPN and CDR2 SVGIG (reference sequence). This CDR3 is built from 14 residues. J gave up 10 bases and V 0 bases, and 9 bases lay outside the gene matches. CDR3 loop: CAWSVLAGVLEQFF. DNA of the CDR3: TGTGCCTGGAGTGTACTGGCGGGAGTCTTAGAGCAGTTCTTC.

This clonotype was counted only a few times. J is TRBJ2-7 and V is TRBV9; TRBD2 aligns across 9 bases. This CDR3 is 14 amino acids long. Germline V gene lookup returns CDR1 SGDLS and CDR2 YYNGEE. With V trimmed by 3 bases and J by 7 bases, 8 bases remained unmatched. This CDR3 reads CASSEVAGAGEQYF. For the CDR3, the DNA is TGTGCCAGCAGCGAAGTAGCGGGAGCGGGGGAGCAGTACTTC.

A remark on this clonotype: This could be a read error, since a much larger clone is one nucleotide away. The rearrangement uses TRBV2 and TRBJ1-2; the D gene is possibly TRBD1 (6 bases). The CDR3 extends over 14 amino acids. Germline assignment: CDR1 SNHLY and CDR2 FYNNEI. Trimming pared 6 bases from V and 5 bases from J, leaving 16 bases between. CDR3: CASRISGAKYGYTF. DNA of the CDR3: TGTGCCAGCAGGATTTCAGGGGCGAAGTATGGCTACACCTTC.

This clonotype was detected ten times or more. The rearrangement links TRBV20-1 to TRBJ2-7; maybe TRBD1 (6 bases). The CDR3 contains 14 residues. Germline CDR1 reads DFQATT; CDR2 reads SNEGSKA (reference sequence). Deletions cut 0 bases from V and 2 bases from J, with 11 bases between. The CDR3 protein is CSARDAAGAYEQYF. CDR3 bases: TGCAGTGCTAGAGATGCTGCAGGGGCCTACGAGCAGTACTTC.

The J gene is TRBJ1-1, the V gene TRBV28; 7 bases map to TRBD1. CDR1 and CDR2 (germline): MDHEN, SYDVKM. Trimming removed 5 bases from V and 13 bases from J; junction bases left unmatched: 19. There are 15 residues in the CDR3. This chain's CDR3 is CASSLPRDSPTRGFF. DNA of the CDR3: TGTGCCAGCAGTCTGCCCCGGGACAGCCCCACTAGAGGTTTCTTT.

The gene calls are TRBV10-3 and TRBJ2-3, with D possibly being TRBD1 or TRBD2 (5 bases each). Trimming shortened V by 3 bases and J by 5 bases, and 18 bases separated the two germline ends. From germline, CDR1 is ENHRY and CDR2 SYGVKD. The CDR3 loop spans 16 amino acids. In nucleotides, the CDR3 is TGTGCCATCAGTGATTCCGGGACCTTCGGTGGAGATACGCAGTATTTT. It is translated as CAISDSGTFGGDTQYF.

In this sample, this clonotype turned up many times. The chain links TRBV2 to TRBJ2-2; no clear D gene. Germline V gene lookup returns CDR1 SNHLY and CDR2 FYNNEI. V shed 4 bases and J shed 6 bases, with 12 bases lying between them. The CDR3 sequence is 14 residues long. CDR3 region: CASSGVGVPGELFF. The CDR3 DNA reads as TGTGCCAGCAGTGGCGTTGGGGTCCCCGGGGAGCTGTTTTTT.

This clonotype appeared many times. V usage is TRBV27 and J usage is TRBJ1-2; D is undetermined. The CDR3 has 14 amino acids. V lost 2 bases, J lost 2 bases, and 9 bases lay in between. Per germline, CDR1 MNHEY and CDR2 SMNVEV (reference sequence). In DNA, the CDR3 is TGTGCCAGCAGTTTAAACGGAGCCAACTATGGCTACACCTTC. It yields the protein CASSLNGANYGYTF.

This clonotype has a count of ten or more. V is TRBV6-1 and J is TRBJ1-1; D not resolved. Germline assignment: CDR1 MNHNS and CDR2 SASEGT. This CDR3 has 16 amino acids. Trimming removed 5 bases from V and 5 bases from J, with 21 bases in between. CDR3 region: CASSYLVPAFATEAFF. In nucleotides, the CDR3 is TGTGCCAGCAGTTATTTGGTCCCCGCATTTGCTACTGAAGCTTTCTTT.

The rearrangement joins TRBV4-1 to TRBJ2-7, with TRBD2 matching over 10 bases. Trimming removed 3 bases from V and 3 bases from J; junction bases left unmatched: 5. The CDR3 covers 15 residues. Looked up from germline, CDR1 is MGHRA and CDR2 is YSYEKL. The DNA of the CDR3 is TGCGCCAGCAGCCAGGGGACTAGCGTGTACTACGAGCAGTACTTC. This codes for CASSQGTSVYYEQYF.

This clonotype was seen ten or more times. The chain joins TRBV28 to TRBJ2-4; D ambiguous. CDR1 MDHEN and CDR2 SYDVKM come from the germline V gene. V was shortened by 6 bases and J by 2 bases, with 11 bases between the two germline ends. This CDR3 comprises 14 residues. For the CDR3, the DNA is TGTGCCAGCAGGGCCGTCCTACCCAAAAACATTCAGTACTTC. Its protein product is CASRAVLPKNIQYF. Based on the CDR3 plus reference TRBV28 and TRBJ2-4, the full variable domain is DVKVTQSSRYLVKRTGEKVFLECVQDMDHENMFWYRQDPGLGLRLIYFSYDVKMKEKGDIPEGYSVSREKKERFSLILESASTNQTSMYLCASRAVLPKNIQYFGAGTRLSVL.

This clonotype was seen many times. This rearrangement joins TRBV29-1 to TRBJ2-1; D is perhaps TRBD2 (7 bases). Germline V CDR1 and CDR2: SQVTM, ANQGSEA. The CDR3 consists of 13 residues. V was trimmed by 6 bases and J by 4 bases, leaving 13 bases between them. Written as DNA, the CDR3 is TGCAGCGTGGGCGGGGGCCTGTACAATGAGCAGTTCTTC. It yields the protein CSVGGGLYNEQFF.

This clonotype was observed at least ten times. This sequence joins TRBV11-3 and TRBJ2-5; weak D call: TRBD1 (6 bases). Per the germline V gene, CDR1 is SGHNT and CDR2 is YENEEA. Trimming removed 5 bases from V and 4 bases from J, with 11 bases in between. CDR3 size: 13 residues. DNA for the CDR3: TGTGCCAGCAGCCAAAACAGGGCAGAGACCCAGTACTTC. Protein sequence: CASSQNRAETQYF.

This clonotype was recorded many times. The chain combines TRBV30 with TRBJ2-3; 11 positions agree with TRBD2. V was pared by 0 bases and J by 3 bases, with 8 bases of the junction left unmatched. The CDR3 has 17 residues. Germline-derived CDR1 and CDR2 are GTSNPN and SVGIG (reference sequence). CDR3 residues: CAWSVPLLAGATDTQYF. CDR3 coding DNA: TGTGCCTGGAGTGTACCCCTACTAGCGGGAGCAACAGATACGCAGTATTTT.

At least ten counts were recorded for this clonotype. V gene TRBV7-9 combines with J gene TRBJ2-5, with 9 bases that match TRBD1. The CDR3 is made up of 16 amino acids. CDR1 is SEHNR, CDR2 FQNEAQ, per germline (reference sequence). V was pared by 5 bases and J by 5 bases, with 12 bases of the junction left unmatched. In DNA form, the CDR3 reads TGTGCCAGCAGCCGTTGGACAGGGGATGATAGGGAGACCCAGTACTTC. This gives the protein CASSRWTGDDRETQYF.

This clonotype showed up many times. V is TRBV5-1 and J is TRBJ1-5; no firm D call. The ends were cut back, 0 bases at V and 4 bases at J, with 8 bases in the middle. CDR1 is SGHRS, CDR2 YFSETQ, per germline. The CDR3 is 14 amino acids. The CDR3 is CASSLEGPNQPQHF. The CDR3, as DNA: TGCGCCAGCAGCTTGGAAGGACCGAATCAGCCCCAGCATTTT.

This clonotype was observed many times. J is TRBJ1-3 and V is TRBV9; D is undetermined. The CDR3 totals 14 residues. V was cut by 0 bases and J by 3 bases, with 7 bases left in between. Germline V gene lookup returns CDR1 SGDLS and CDR2 YYNGEE. CDR3 loop: CASSVEANGNTIYF. CDR3 DNA: TGTGCCAGCAGCGTAGAAGCGAATGGAAACACCATATATTTT.

This clonotype showed up many times. This chain links TRBV7-9 with TRBJ2-7; D is ambiguous. Germline V gene data show CDR1 as SEHNR and CDR2 as FQNEAQ (reference sequence). V lost 4 bases, J lost 7 bases, and 17 bases lay in between. There are 14 residues in the CDR3. DNA of the CDR3: TGTGCCAGCAGCTACACAGCGCTAACAGAAGAGCAGTACTTC. Amino acid sequence: CASSYTALTEEQYF.

This clonotype was observed a few times. J is TRBJ2-4 and V is TRBV4-1; 8 bases align to TRBD2. The junction had 6 bases not matched to a gene; V was cut back by 2 bases and J by 0 bases. This CDR3 comprises 17 residues. CDR1 is MGHRA and CDR2 is YSYEKL in the germline V gene. Here the CDR3 reads CASSQPTSGLAKNIQYF. CDR3 DNA: TGCGCCAGCAGCCAACCTACTAGCGGTTTAGCCAAAAACATTCAGTACTTC.